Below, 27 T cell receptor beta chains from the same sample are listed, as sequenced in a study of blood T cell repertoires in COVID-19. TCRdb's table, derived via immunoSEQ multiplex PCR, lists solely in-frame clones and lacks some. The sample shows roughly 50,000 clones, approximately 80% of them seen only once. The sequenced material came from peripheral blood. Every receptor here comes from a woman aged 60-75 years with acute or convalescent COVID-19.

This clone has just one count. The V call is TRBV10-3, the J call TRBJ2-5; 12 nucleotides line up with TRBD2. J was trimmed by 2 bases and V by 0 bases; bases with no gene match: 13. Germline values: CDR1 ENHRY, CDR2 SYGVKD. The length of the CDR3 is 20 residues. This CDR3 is CAISESTPSRLAGGQETQYF. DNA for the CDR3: TGTGCCATCAGTGAGTCGACGCCTTCCCGTCTAGCGGGAGGGCAAGAGACCCAGTACTTC.

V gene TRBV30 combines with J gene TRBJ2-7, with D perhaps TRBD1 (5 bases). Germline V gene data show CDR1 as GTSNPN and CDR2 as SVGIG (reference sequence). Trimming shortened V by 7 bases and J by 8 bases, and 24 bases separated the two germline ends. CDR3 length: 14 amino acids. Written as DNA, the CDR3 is TGTGCCTCGGTAGACCAGGGTCACGGACGGAAGCAGTACTTC. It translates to CASVDQGHGRKQYF.

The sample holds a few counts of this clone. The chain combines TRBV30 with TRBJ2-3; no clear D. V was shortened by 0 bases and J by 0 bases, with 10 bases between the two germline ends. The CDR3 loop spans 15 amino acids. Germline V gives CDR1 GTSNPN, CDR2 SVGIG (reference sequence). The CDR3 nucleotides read TGTGCCTGGAGTGTACGCGTTACTAGCACAGATACGCAGTATTTT. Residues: CAWSVRVTSTDTQYF.

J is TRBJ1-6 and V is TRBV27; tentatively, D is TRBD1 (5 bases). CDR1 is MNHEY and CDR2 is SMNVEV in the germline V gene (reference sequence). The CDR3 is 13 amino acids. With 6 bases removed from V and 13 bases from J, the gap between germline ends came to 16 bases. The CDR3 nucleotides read TGTGCCAGCAGCACTACCACAGGTCTCCCCCTCCACTTT. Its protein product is CASSTTTGLPLHF.

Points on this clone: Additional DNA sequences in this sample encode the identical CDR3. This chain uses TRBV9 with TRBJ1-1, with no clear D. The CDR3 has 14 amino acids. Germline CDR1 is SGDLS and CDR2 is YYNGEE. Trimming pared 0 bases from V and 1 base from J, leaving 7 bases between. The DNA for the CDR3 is TGTGCCAGCAGCGTAGGGTCAGGGAACACTGAAGCTTTCTTT. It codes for CASSVGSGNTEAFF.

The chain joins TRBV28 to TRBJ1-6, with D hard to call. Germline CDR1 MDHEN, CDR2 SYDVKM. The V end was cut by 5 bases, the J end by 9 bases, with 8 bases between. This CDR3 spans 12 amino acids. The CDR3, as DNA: TGTGCCAGCAGTCCTATAATTTCACCCCTCCACTTT. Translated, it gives CASSPIISPLHF.

CDR3 sequence: CASSVNQGRTNEKLFF. The CDR3, as DNA: TGTGCCAGCAGCGTGAACCAGGGAAGGACTAATGAAAAACTGTTTTTT. The chain links TRBV9 to TRBJ1-4; D might be TRBD1 (5 bases). This CDR3 region has 16 residues. Germline CDR1 is SGDLS and CDR2 is YYNGEE. Trimming took off 2 bases at V and 2 bases at J, with 13 bases between the two ends. The complete variable domain, with remaining parts taken from reference TRBV9 and TRBJ1-4, reads DSGVTQTPKHLITATGQRVTLRCSPRSGDLSVYWYQQSLDQGLQFLIQYYNGEERAKGNILERFSAQQFPDLHSELNLSSLELGDSALYFCASSVNQGRTNEKLFFGSGTQLSVL.

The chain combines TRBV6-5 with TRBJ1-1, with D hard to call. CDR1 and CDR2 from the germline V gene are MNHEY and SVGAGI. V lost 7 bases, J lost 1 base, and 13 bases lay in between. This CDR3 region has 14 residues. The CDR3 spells CASTLKLKNTEAFF. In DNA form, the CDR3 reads TGTGCCAGCACGTTAAAGCTGAAGAACACTGAAGCTTTCTTT.

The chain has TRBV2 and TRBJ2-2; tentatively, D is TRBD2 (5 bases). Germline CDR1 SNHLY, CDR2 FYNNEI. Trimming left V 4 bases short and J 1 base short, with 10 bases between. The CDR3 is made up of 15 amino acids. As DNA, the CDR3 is TGTGCCAGCAGTGGGTCGGGGAGGAACACCGGGGAGCTGTTTTTT. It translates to CASSGSGRNTGELFF. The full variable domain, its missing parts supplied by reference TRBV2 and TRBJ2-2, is EPEVTQTPSHQVTQMGQEVILRCVPISNHLYFYWYRQILGQKVEFLVSFYNNEISEKSEIFDDQFSVERPDGSNFTLKIRSTKLEDSAMYFCASSGSGRNTGELFFGEGSRLTVL.

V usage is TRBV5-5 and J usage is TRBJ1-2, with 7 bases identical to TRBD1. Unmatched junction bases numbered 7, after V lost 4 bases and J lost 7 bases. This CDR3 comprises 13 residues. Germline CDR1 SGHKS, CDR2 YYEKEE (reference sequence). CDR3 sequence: CASSPTGIGGYTF. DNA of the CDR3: TGTGCCAGCAGCCCGACAGGGATAGGTGGCTACACCTTC.

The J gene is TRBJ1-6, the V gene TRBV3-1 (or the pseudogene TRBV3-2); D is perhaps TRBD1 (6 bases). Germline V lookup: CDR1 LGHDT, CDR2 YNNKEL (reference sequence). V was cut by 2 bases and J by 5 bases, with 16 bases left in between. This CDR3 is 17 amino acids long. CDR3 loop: CASSQFGKQGNNSPLHF. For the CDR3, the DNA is TGTGCCAGCAGCCAATTCGGGAAACAGGGTAATAATTCACCCCTCCACTTT.

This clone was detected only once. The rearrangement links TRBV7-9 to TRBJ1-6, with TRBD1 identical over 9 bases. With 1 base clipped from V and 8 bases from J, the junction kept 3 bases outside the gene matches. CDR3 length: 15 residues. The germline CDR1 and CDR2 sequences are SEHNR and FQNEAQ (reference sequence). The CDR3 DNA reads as TGTGCCAGCAGCTTAGGGGACAGGGTTGATTCACCCCTCCACTTT. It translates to CASSLGDRVDSPLHF.

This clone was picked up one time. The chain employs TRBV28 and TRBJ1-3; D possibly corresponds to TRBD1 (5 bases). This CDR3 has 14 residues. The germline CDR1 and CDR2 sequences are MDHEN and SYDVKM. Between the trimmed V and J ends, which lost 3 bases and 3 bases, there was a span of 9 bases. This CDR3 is CASSFRGNGNTIYF. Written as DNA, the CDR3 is TGTGCCAGCAGTTTTAGGGGAAATGGAAACACCATATATTTT.

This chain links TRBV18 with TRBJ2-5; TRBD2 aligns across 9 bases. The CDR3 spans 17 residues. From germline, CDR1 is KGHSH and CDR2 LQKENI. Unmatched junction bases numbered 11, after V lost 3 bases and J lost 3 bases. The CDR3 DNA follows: TGTGCCAGCTCACCTATCCAATCGTGGACTAGCGAAGAGACCCAGTACTTC. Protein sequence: CASSPIQSWTSEETQYF.

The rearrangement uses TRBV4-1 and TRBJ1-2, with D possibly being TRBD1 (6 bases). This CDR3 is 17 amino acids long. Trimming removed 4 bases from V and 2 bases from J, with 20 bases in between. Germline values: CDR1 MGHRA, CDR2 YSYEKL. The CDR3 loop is CASSPRGAGDVNYGYTF. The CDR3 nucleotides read TGCGCCAGCAGCCCAAGAGGGGCAGGGGATGTCAACTATGGCTACACCTTC.

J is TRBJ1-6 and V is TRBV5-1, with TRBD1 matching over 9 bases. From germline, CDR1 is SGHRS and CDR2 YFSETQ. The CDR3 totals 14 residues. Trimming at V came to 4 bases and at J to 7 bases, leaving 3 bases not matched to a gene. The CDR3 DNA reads TGCGCCAGCAGCCTGGACAGGGGCAATTCACCCCTCCACTTT. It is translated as CASSLDRGNSPLHF. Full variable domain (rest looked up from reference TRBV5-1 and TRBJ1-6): KAGVTQTPRYLIKTRGQQVTLSCSPISGHRSVSWYQQTPGQGLQFLFEYFSETQRNKGNFPGRFSGRQFSNSRSEMNVSTLELGDSALYLCASSLDRGNSPLHFGNGTRLTVT.

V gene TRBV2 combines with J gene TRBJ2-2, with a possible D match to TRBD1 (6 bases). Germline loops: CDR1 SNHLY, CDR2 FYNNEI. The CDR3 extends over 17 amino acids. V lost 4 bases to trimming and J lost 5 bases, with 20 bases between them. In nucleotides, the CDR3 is TGTGCCAGCAGTGTTATACCCCAGGGGTTGTGGACCGGGGAGCTGTTTTTT. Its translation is CASSVIPQGLWTGELFF.

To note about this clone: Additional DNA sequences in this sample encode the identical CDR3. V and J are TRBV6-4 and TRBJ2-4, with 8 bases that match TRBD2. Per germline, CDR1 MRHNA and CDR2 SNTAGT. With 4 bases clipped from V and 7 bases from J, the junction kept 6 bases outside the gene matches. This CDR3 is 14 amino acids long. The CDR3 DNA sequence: TGTGCCAGCAGTGCGGGGGGGGTAAACAACATTCAGTACTTC. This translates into CASSAGGVNNIQYF.

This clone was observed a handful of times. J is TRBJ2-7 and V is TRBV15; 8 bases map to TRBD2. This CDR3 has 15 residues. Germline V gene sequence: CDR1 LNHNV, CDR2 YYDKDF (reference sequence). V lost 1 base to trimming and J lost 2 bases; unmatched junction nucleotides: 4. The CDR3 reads CATSRADGGAYEQYF. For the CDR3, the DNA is TGTGCCACCAGCAGAGCGGACGGGGGGGCCTACGAGCAGTACTTC.

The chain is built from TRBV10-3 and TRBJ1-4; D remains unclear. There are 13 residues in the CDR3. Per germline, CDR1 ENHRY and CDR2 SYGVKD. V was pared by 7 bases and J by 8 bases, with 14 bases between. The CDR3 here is CAITGEPGEKLFF. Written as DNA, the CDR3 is TGTGCCATCACCGGTGAACCAGGAGAAAAACTGTTTTTT.

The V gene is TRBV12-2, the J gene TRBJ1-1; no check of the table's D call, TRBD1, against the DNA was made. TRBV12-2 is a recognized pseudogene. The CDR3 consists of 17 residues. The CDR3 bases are TGTGCAAGTCGCTTTCAAGAGACCAACAGGGTGAACACTGAAGCTTTCTTT. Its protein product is CASRFQETNRVNTEAFF.

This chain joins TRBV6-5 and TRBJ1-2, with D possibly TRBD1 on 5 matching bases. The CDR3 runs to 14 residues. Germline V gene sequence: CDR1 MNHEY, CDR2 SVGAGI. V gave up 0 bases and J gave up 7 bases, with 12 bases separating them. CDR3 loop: CASSYSGGRRGYTF. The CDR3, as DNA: TGTGCCAGCAGTTACTCCGGGGGACGGCGTGGCTACACCTTC.

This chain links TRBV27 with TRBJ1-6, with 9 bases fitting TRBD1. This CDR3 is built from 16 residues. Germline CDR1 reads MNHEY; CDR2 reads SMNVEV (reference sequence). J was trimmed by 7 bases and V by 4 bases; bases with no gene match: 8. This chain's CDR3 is CASSSTRTGVNSPLHF. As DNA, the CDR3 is TGTGCCAGCAGTTCGACCAGGACAGGGGTAAATTCACCCCTCCACTTT.

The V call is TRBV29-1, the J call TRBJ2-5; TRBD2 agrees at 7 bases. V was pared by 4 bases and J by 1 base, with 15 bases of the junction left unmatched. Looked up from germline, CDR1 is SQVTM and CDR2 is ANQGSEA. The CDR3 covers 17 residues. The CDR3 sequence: CSVVPLLSSGAQETQYF. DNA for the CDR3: TGCAGCGTTGTCCCCCTCCTTTCCAGCGGGGCCCAAGAGACCCAGTACTTC.

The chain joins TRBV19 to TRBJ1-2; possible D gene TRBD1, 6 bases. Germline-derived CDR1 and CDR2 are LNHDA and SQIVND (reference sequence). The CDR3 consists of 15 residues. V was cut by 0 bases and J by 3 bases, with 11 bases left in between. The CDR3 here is CASSIEQGGDYGYTF. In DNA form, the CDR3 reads TGTGCCAGTAGTATAGAACAGGGTGGTGACTATGGCTACACCTTC.

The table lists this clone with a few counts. The CDR3 DNA follows: TGTGCCAGCAGTCCCCCGGCAGGGTACAATCAGCCCCAGCATTTT. Protein product: CASSPPAGYNQPQHF. The chain recombines TRBV28 with TRBJ1-5; perhaps TRBD1 as D (5 bases). The CDR3 length is 15 residues. CDR1 is MDHEN and CDR2 is SYDVKM in the germline V gene. The V end lost 5 bases, the J end lost 3 bases, and 14 bases lay between the germline ends.

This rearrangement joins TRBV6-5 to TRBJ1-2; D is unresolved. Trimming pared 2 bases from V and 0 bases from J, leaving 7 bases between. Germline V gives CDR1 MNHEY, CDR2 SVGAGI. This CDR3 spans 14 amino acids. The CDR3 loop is CASSYAGANYGYTF. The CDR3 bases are TGTGCCAGCAGTTACGCGGGAGCTAACTATGGCTACACCTTC.